This entry is about one T cell receptor (beta chain). Antigen unknown. Clones were read by immunoSEQ multiplex PCR, and TCRdb kept only the in-frame ones, dropping some. This sample has more than 75,000 clones, with approximately 87% found just once. This CDR3 contains 17 residues. Germline V CDR1 and CDR2: SNHLY, FYNNEI. Unmatched junction bases numbered 11, after V lost 3 bases and J lost 2 bases. This entry is derived from a study of T cell responses to AZD1222 COVID-19 vaccine. Broader study findings: Targeting of unmutated variant regions was reportedly seen in nearly half of spike-specific TCRs. Repertoire sampling was restricted to post-peak T cell response timepoints.

The rearrangement links TRBV2 to TRBJ2-3, with TRBD2 matching 7 bases. The sample consisted of peripheral blood, taken on day 0 of AZD1222 vaccination. The source is an adult in good health. The CDR3 bases are TGTGCCAGCAGTGAGGGGGTCGGGGGACTACCCACAGATACGCAGTATTTT. It yields the protein CASSEGVGGLPTDTQYF. Looking up the rest from reference TRBV2 and TRBJ2-3 gives the full variable domain: EPEVTQTPSHQVTQMGQEVILRCVPISNHLYFYWYRQILGQKVEFLVSFYNNEISEKSEIFDDQFSVERPDGSNFTLKIRSTKLEDSAMYFCASSEGVGGLPTDTQYFGPGTRLTVL.